Here is one T cell receptor (beta chain) with its context. The clone's antigen remains unknown. No much larger clonotype is one base removed from it; base qualities were not supplied. Donors formed part of the validation cohort, which comprised 120 subjects and was distinct from the first cohort of several hundred subjects. The sample originates from a study of cytomegalovirus exposure and HLA in healthy donors (dated by TCRdb to 2017 to 2019). General notes on the study: According to a later analysis, one platform produced both the 100 to 150 validation repertoires and the 670 or so repertoires of the first cohort. In addition to the first cohort of approximately 650 subjects, a separate validation cohort of 130 or so different subjects was used. The aim of the study was to test whether cataloging public T cell receptors could identify signatures of past pathogen exposure. High-throughput TCR immunosequencing, statistical association of individual TCRs with disease status, and machine learning were combined to predict cytomegalovirus infection status. Study-wide findings and limitations: All 120 or so repertoires were used to score co-occurrence in the validation cohort in a later analysis, because that analysis had no HLA typing for the cohort. The authors suggested that the approach could potentially be extended to other disease states and immunological phenotypes. Cytomegalovirus status was reported to be diagnosed by the classifier with high specificity and sensitivity in both the original and validation cohorts. A few of the identified cytomegalovirus-associated TCR beta chains were confirmed in vitro to be specific for cytomegalovirus antigens. Subsequent analysis determined that TCRs grouped into clusters in the first cohort also showed a tendency toward co-occurrence across the 130 or so validation repertoires, and about 93% of cluster scores exceeded 0. Most TCR sequences were observed very rarely across donors, whereas some public TCRs were present in many individuals. A total of roughly 160 TCR beta chains were listed by the study as associated with cytomegalovirus.

Trimming at the junction amounts to 0 bases on V and 6 bases on J, and the germline ends lie 9 bases apart. The germline V gene encodes CDR1 SEHNR and CDR2 FQNEAQ (reference sequence). Measured from the cysteine to the phenylalanine, the CDR3 is 14 residues long. Only the CDR3 DNA is retained, 42 bases long and in frame from the first base. Library construction relied on the immunoSEQ multiplex PCR assay. The authors' analysis ran thus. To diagnose cytomegalovirus status from the catalog of TCR beta chain sequences, a statistical classification framework was built. The table was pulled from immuneACCESS by TCRdb, which kept in-frame rearrangements only. Such tables lose some clones; where checked, under half of the loss comes from unresolved V genes, and the rest has no known cause. That table furnishes V, J and clone size, whereas the DNA furnished D and trimming. Across this sample there are about 56,000 clones, with 93% seen only once. The ten biggest clones cover around 1.7% of the sample.

This receptor was taken from a woman aged 18-30 years in good health and CMV-seropositive. Here the chain combines TRBV7-9 and TRBJ2-1; the D segment could be TRBD2, given 6 matching bases. The sequencing sample was made of PBMCs. The bases are TGTGCCAGCAGCTTAGCGGGGGGAGGCAATGAGCAGTTCTTC. It translates as CASSLAGGGNEQFF. This CDR3, with the reference TRBV7-9 and TRBJ2-1 proteins standing in past its ends, gives the full variable domain DTGVSQNPRHKITKRGQNVTFRCDPISEHNRLYWYRQTLGQGPEFLTYFQNEAQLEKSRLLSDRFSAERPKGSFSTLEIQRTEQGDSAMYLCASSLAGGGNEQFFGPGTRLTVL.